This is a list of T cell receptor beta chains from one sample in a study of neoadjuvant nivolumab and ipilimumab in lung cancer. Clones were sequenced by immunoSEQ multiplex PCR, and TCRdb holds only the in-frame ones, with some missing. The sample shows over 25,000 clones, about 75% of them seen only once. The input for sequencing was tumor tissue, taken after neoadjuvant nivolumab, alone or with ipilimumab, at or shortly before surgery. These receptors were taken from an adult with non-small cell lung cancer. CDR3s include the opening cysteine and the closing phenylalanine or tryptophan. A D gene is named only where the DNA matches it firmly. Only part of the rows carry a size: once, few, many, or a class if the clone is expanded.

J	D	size	V	CDR3	DNA
TRBJ2-7	-	once	TRBV6-1	CASSESWNWQISKLDYEQYF	TGTGCCAGCAGTGAATCCTGGAATTGGCAGATCTCCAAACTAGACTACGAGCAGTACTTC
TRBJ1-2	-	-	TRBV7-9	CATDSDGYTF	TGTGCCACGGACAGTGATGGCTACACCTTC
TRBJ2-7	-	-	TRBV28	CASSLYTVTYEQYF	TGTGCCAGCAGTTTATATACAGTAACCTACGAGCAGTACTTC
TRBJ1-2	TRBD1	once	TRBV6-1	CASSKQGGEGYTF	TGTGCCAGCAGTAAACAGGGGGGGGAAGGCTACACCTTC
TRBJ1-1	TRBD1	few	TRBV5-6	CASSLIPTGLNTEAFF	TGTGCCAGCAGCCTTATCCCGACAGGGTTGAACACTGAAGCTTTCTTT
TRBJ2-3	TRBD1	-	TRBV5-6	CASSWTGADTQYF	TGTGCCAGCAGCTGGACAGGGGCAGATACGCAGTATTTT
TRBJ2-1	-	-	TRBV2	CASSSDRHNEQFF	TGTGCCAGCAGTTCCGACAGGCACAATGAGCAGTTCTTC
TRBJ2-1	-	-	TRBV9	CASSVESGGTQKGNEQFF	TGTGCCAGCAGCGTTGAAAGTGGTGGGACCCAGAAAGGGAATGAGCAGTTCTTC
TRBJ2-7	TRBD2	-	TRBV29-1	CSVLDRTSGGLSYEQYF	TGCAGCGTTCTTGACAGGACTAGCGGGGGGCTCTCCTACGAGCAGTACTTC
TRBJ1-1	-	-	TRBV10-1	CASSESGVAFF	TGCGCCAGCAGTGAGTCGGGGGTGGCTTTCTTT
TRBJ2-2	TRBD1	-	TRBV30	CACQTGGFGGELFF	TGTGCCTGTCAGACAGGGGGCTTTGGCGGGGAGCTGTTTTTT
TRBJ2-3	-	once	TRBV30	CAWSVRGGTDTQYF	TGTGCCTGGAGTGTACGTGGGGGCACAGATACGCAGTATTTT
TRBJ2-3	-	few	TRBV7-2	CASSRKYTDTQYF	TGTGCCAGCAGCCGGAAATACACAGATACGCAGTATTTT
TRBJ2-7	TRBD1	-	TRBV7-9	CASSTRMGQGRTGYEQYF	TGTGCCAGCAGCACCCGAATGGGACAGGGGCGCACAGGATACGAGCAGTACTTC
TRBJ2-7	-	-	TRBV29-1	CSVVAIAEHYEQYF	TGCAGCGTTGTGGCTATAGCGGAGCACTACGAGCAGTACTTC
TRBJ2-6	-	-	TRBV29-1	CSGLGWGSAGANVLTF	TGCAGCGGCCTAGGTTGGGGTTCTGCTGGGGCCAACGTCCTGACTTTC